A single count supports the clone carrying this T cell receptor beta chain. Method: immunoSEQ multiplex PCR; TCRdb's copy keeps in-frame clones and lacks some. The profile shows hundreds of thousands of clones, approximately 88% of them singletons. This sample stems from a study of blood T cell repertoires in COVID-19. The germline gives CDR1 KGHDR, CDR2 SFDVKD. CDR3 size: 18 residues. The junction had 10 bases not matched to a gene; V was cut back by 0 bases and J by 3 bases. This sequence was found in a woman in her twenties or thirties who had recovered from COVID-19. The rearrangement uses TRBV24-1 and TRBJ2-1, with 7 bases matching TRBD1. The sequenced sample was peripheral blood. The CDR3 loop is CATSDLPLPGQSYNEQFF. The CDR3 coding sequence is TGTGCCACCAGTGATTTGCCGCTCCCGGGACAGAGCTACAATGAGCAGTTCTTC.